This T cell receptor (beta chain) was captured by sequencing in a study of blood T cell repertoires in COVID-19. Study in general: Spain, Italy and the United States supplied samples that represented acute and convalescent COVID-19. T cells, B-cell-depleted T cells, or PBMCs provided the cDNA or gDNA that served as material.

Authors' analysis steps: Estimated nucleated cell counts came from reference gene primer amplification. The protocol was immunoSEQ multiplex PCR, while the TCRdb copy is restricted to in-frame clones and leaves out a portion. That table furnishes V, J and clone size, whereas the DNA furnished D and trimming. Of a few hundred thousand clones listed, approximately 88% are singletons. Per germline, CDR1 MDHEN and CDR2 SYDVKM. The ends lost 4 bases at V and 4 bases at J; junction bases unmatched: 6. CDR3 length equals 15 residues. Patients of the Seattle cohort, enrolled during active infection, were followed longitudinally. This clone appeared a few times.

This receptor was obtained from a woman aged 70-85 years with COVID-19, enrolled during active disease. The sample was peripheral blood. This chain connects TRBV28 to TRBJ2-2; 7 nucleotides align to TRBD1. The CDR3 reads CASSSGQARTGELFF. The CDR3 DNA reads TGTGCCAGCAGTTCTGGACAGGCCCGCACCGGGGAGCTGTTTTTT. Full variable domain (outside the CDR3, taken from reference TRBV28 and TRBJ2-2): DVKVTQSSRYLVKRTGEKVFLECVQDMDHENMFWYRQDPGLGLRLIYFSYDVKMKEKGDIPEGYSVSREKKERFSLILESASTNQTSMYLCASSSGQARTGELFFGEGSRLTVL.